This T cell receptor (beta chain) was sequenced during a study of blood T cell repertoires in COVID-19. About the study: The study drew acute and convalescent COVID-19 samples from the United States, Italy and Spain. The cDNA or gDNA used as material had been derived from T cells, B-cell-depleted T cells, or PBMCs.

The table lists this clone with a few counts. V lost 0 bases, J lost 3 bases, and 5 bases stayed unmatched. CDR3 length: 15 residues. Germline loops: CDR1 SGDLS, CDR2 YYNGEE. Original analysis: The authors estimated nucleated cell counts from reference gene primer amplification. Method: immunoSEQ multiplex PCR; TCRdb's copy keeps in-frame clones and lacks some. The DNA was the basis for D and trimming; V, J and clone size are from that table. The top ten clones hold about 2.2% of a sample with approximately 230,000 clones, 86% of them seen once. The TCR originated in a man aged 25 to 45 who had recovered from COVID-19. The sample taken for sequencing was peripheral blood. This rearrangement joins TRBV9 to TRBJ1-1; 7 bases are shared with TRBD1. The CDR3 coding sequence is TGTGCCAGCAGCGTAGATCCAGGGGGTGACACTGAAGCTTTCTTT. Translating it yields CASSVDPGGDTEAFF.